This T cell receptor beta chain originates from a study of blood T cell repertoires in COVID-19. Study context: In each case, the material was cDNA or gDNA derived from T cells, B-cell-depleted T cells, or PBMCs.

The data were produced by immunoSEQ multiplex PCR, yet TCRdb's version contains in-frame clones alone and is incomplete. The sample has 150,000 to 200,000 clones; around 78% are singletons. V was trimmed by 5 bases and J by 0 bases, leaving 14 bases between them. Germline CDR1 and CDR2: SEHNR and FQNEAQ (reference sequence). This CDR3 contains 16 residues. Living in 24 US areas, the participants were between roughly 18 and 89 years of age. This TCR was recovered from a woman between 50 and 59 years old who had recovered from COVID-19. The sequenced sample was PBMCs or T cells enriched from blood (not recorded which). The chain carries TRBV7-9 and TRBJ1-5, with D unresolved. The CDR3 spells CASSRELGYSNQPQHF. In DNA, the CDR3 is TGTGCCAGCAGCCGGGAACTAGGGTATAGCAATCAGCCCCAGCATTTT.